This T cell receptor beta chain was recorded in a study of T cell responses to AZD1222 COVID-19 vaccine. This CDR3 is built from 12 residues. With 5 bases removed from V and 5 bases from J, the gap between germline ends came to 11 bases. CDR1 SGHRS and CDR2 YFSETQ come from the germline V gene. Libraries were prepared by immunoSEQ multiplex PCR; TCRdb keeps only in-frame clonotypes and omits some of them. The sample has around 140,000 clones, about 91% seen once. Overall study results and limits: Mostly white British, mostly female donors; authors suggested clonal diversity may be underestimated. Among vaccine-associated CD4 TCRs, coverage spanned spike, with dominance at 160-218 and 743-854.

As for this clone: Its cognate antigen is unknown.

This chain links TRBV5-1 with TRBJ2-7, with a weak D call TRBD1 (5 bases). Sequencing used peripheral blood, obtained 28 days after the second AZD1222 dose. The receptor comes from an adult who received the AZD1222 COVID-19 vaccine. The CDR3 nucleotides are TGCGCCAGCAGGCAGGGTGCCGACGAGCAGTACTTC. It specifies CASRQGADEQYF.